This is a list of T cell receptor beta chains from one sample in a study of graft-versus-host responses after intestinal transplantation. No antigen is known for these receptors. Some clones are missing from TCRdb's copy, which holds only in-frame ones; the method was immunoSEQ multiplex PCR. Here the sample spans approximately 99,000 clones, under 95% being singletons. The sequencing here drew on unstimulated CD8+ T cells sorted from spleen or lymph node cells, taken before transplant. The receptors come from a human donor who was the organ donor for an intestinal transplant. The CDR3 runs from the conserved cysteine through the conserved F or W. A D gene is named only where the DNA matches it firmly. Where a row states a size, it is once, few, many or the class of an expanded clone; other rows omit it.

j_call	cdr3_length	clone_size	v_call	d_call	cdr3_nt	cdr3_aa
TRBJ1-6	14	.	TRBV30	.	TGTGCCTGGAGTGACGGGACTATAGGTTCACCCCTCCACTTT	CAWSDGTIGSPLHF
TRBJ2-7	14	.	TRBV7-8	TRBD2	TGTGCCAGCAGCCTAAAGCGGGGATATTCCGAGCAGTACTTC	CASSLKRGYSEQYF
TRBJ1-3	15	.	TRBV12-5	.	TGTGCTAGTGGTTTGCCCCGGGTCTCTGGAAACACCATATATTTT	CASGLPRVSGNTIYF
TRBJ1-2	15	.	TRBV5-6	TRBD1	TGTGCCAGCAGCTCAATCAGGGGGCAAGACTATGGCTACACCTTC	CASSSIRGQDYGYTF
TRBJ2-3	15	.	TRBV5-8	.	TGTGCCAGCAGCTTGGAAACTAAGCCCGCAGATACGCAGTATTTT	CASSLETKPADTQYF
TRBJ2-3	17	.	TRBV27	TRBD2	TGTGCCAGCTCCACTACAGGGTTAGCGGGGGGGAGAGATACGCAGTATTTT	CASSTTGLAGGRDTQYF
TRBJ2-1	17	.	TRBV19	TRBD2	TGTGCCAGTAGTATTGAACTAGCGGGGGGCATATACAATGAGCAGTTCTTC	CASSIELAGGIYNEQFF
TRBJ2-6	18	.	TRBV9	.	TGTGCCAGCAGACCAGACCCAGGGGAGATCTCTGGGGCCAACGTCCTGACTTTC	CASRPDPGEISGANVLTF
TRBJ2-7	15	.	TRBV28	TRBD1	TGTGCCAGCAGGGTATCGACAGGGGCAACCTACGAGCAGTACTTC	CASRVSTGATYEQYF
TRBJ2-3	13	.	TRBV30	.	TGTGCCTGGAGTAGCGCCCGCACAGATACGCAGTATTTT	CAWSSARTDTQYF
TRBJ2-5	15	.	TRBV5-8	.	TGTGCCAGCAGCTTTGACGTCGGGAGCTCGGAGACCCAGTACTTC	CASSFDVGSSETQYF
TRBJ2-7	17	.	TRBV28	TRBD2	TGTGCCAGCAGCCCTAGCGAGCAGCGGGAGTCCTCCTACGAGCAGTACTTC	CASSPSEQRESSYEQYF
TRBJ1-2	14	.	TRBV5-4	TRBD1	TGTGCCAGCACCGGGGACAGACAAATTTATGGCTACACCTTC	CASTGDRQIYGYTF
TRBJ2-7	13	.	TRBV30	TRBD1	TGTGCCTGGAGTACGACAGGGACCTACGAGCAGTACTTC	CAWSTTGTYEQYF
TRBJ1-1	14	few	TRBV2	.	TGTGCCAGCAGTGAAGATGCCGGGTTGACTGAAGCTTTCTTT	CASSEDAGLTEAFF
TRBJ1-3	21	.	TRBV5-1	.	TGCGCCAGCAGCCAAATCCCTTCCGGGACAATACTTCCAGACTCTGGAAACACCATATATTTT	CASSQIPSGTILPDSGNTIYF
TRBJ2-5	19	.	TRBV10-1	TRBD2	TGCGCCAGCAGTGAGTCGATATCTAGCGGGGGGGCTCCGCAAGAGACCCAGTACTTC	CASSESISSGGAPQETQYF
TRBJ2-5	15	.	TRBV28	TRBD1	TGTGCCAGCAGTCTCGACAGGGAATATGGGGAGACCCAGTACTTC	CASSLDREYGETQYF
TRBJ1-5	15	once	TRBV27	TRBD1	TGTGCCAGCAGGGGCTGGGACAGCTACAATCAGCCCCAGCATTTT	CASRGWDSYNQPQHF
TRBJ1-1	12	.	TRBV2	.	TGTGCCAGTCAGGGAGGTTGGACTGAAGCTTTCTTT	CASQGGWTEAFF
TRBJ2-7	16	.	TRBV4-1	.	TGCGCCAGCAGCCAAGTAAAAGGGAGCAGGATAGACGAGCAGTACTTC	CASSQVKGSRIDEQYF
TRBJ1-6	15	few	TRBV4-1	.	TGCGCCAGCAGCCTCGAAAACGGGTTATATTCACCCCTCCACTTT	CASSLENGLYSPLHF
TRBJ1-5	16	.	TRBV12-5	.	TGTGCTAGTGGTACGCAACAGGGATATAGCAATCAGCCCCAGCATTTT	CASGTQQGYSNQPQHF
TRBJ1-1	24	.	TRBV5-1	.	TGCGCCAGCAGCTTGGTCGGGGTGGTTAATTATGAAGACGTTTTTAAAAAATGGAACACTGAAGCTTTCTTT	CASSLVGVVNYEDVFKKWNTEAFF
TRBJ1-1	15	once	TRBV27	.	TGTGCCAGCAGTTTATCCACAGTGGGTTACAGGTTAGCTTTCTTT	CASSLSTVGYRLAFF
TRBJ1-2	15	.	TRBV4-1	.	TGCGCCAGCAGCCAGAAGGGTTCAGGGATAGTCGGCTACACCTTC	CASSQKGSGIVGYTF
TRBJ1-3	17	.	TRBV5-1	.	TGCGCCAGCAGCTTGACGTTGGGGGCAGGGGCTGGAAACACCATATATTTT	CASSLTLGAGAGNTIYF
TRBJ2-7	15	.	TRBV21-1	.	TGTGCCAGCAGCGCCTCGGGACAGGGCTTCTACGAGCAGTACTTC	CASSASGQGFYEQYF
TRBJ2-1	15	.	TRBV28	.	TGTGCCAGCAGGATAACGCAGGGCCCGTACAATGAGCAGTTCTTC	CASRITQGPYNEQFF
TRBJ1-5	13	.	TRBV6-1	.	TGTGCCAGCAGTGACGACAGAAATCAGCCCCAGCATTTT	CASSDDRNQPQHF
TRBJ2-3	15	.	TRBV11-2	.	TGTGCCAGCAGCTTAGTCTTAGCGGAAACAGATACGCAGTATTTT	CASSLVLAETDTQYF
TRBJ1-4	16	.	TRBV28	.	TGTGCCAGCAGTTACGGACCGGGGGATTGGGTTGAAAAACTGTTTTTT	CASSYGPGDWVEKLFF
TRBJ1-2	15	.	TRBV6-6	TRBD1	TGTGCCAGCAGCATGAACCGGGACAGGTTCTATGGCTACACCTTC	CASSMNRDRFYGYTF
TRBJ1-3	15	.	TRBV9	.	TGTGCCAGCAGCGTAGTCGGTGGTTCTGGAAACACCATATATTTT	CASSVVGGSGNTIYF
TRBJ2-1	18	.	TRBV4-1	.	TGCGCCAGCAGCCAAGATAGGGATACTAGATATCGGGTCAATGAGCAGTTCTTC	CASSQDRDTRYRVNEQFF
TRBJ1-4	16	.	TRBV5-5	.	TGTGCCAGCAGCTCCTGGTGGGAGGCTGGCAATGAAAAACTGTTTTTT	CASSSWWEAGNEKLFF
TRBJ2-7	14	.	TRBV2	.	TGTGCCAGCAGATCCGACGTAGCGCCCTACGAGCAGTACTTC	CASRSDVAPYEQYF
TRBJ1-2	12	.	TRBV19	.	TGTGCCAGCGCGCAGGGTCCCTATGGCTACACCTTC	CASAQGPYGYTF
TRBJ2-6	17	.	TRBV11-3	.	TGTGCCAGCAGCTCCCGGGACTCGGAAGCCGGGGCCAACGTCCTGACTTTC	CASSSRDSEAGANVLTF
TRBJ2-2	19	.	TRBV7-2	TRBD2	TGTGCCAGCAGCTTCTCTAGTGGGGGTTCGGGACTAGCGGCCGGGGAGCTGTTTTTT	CASSFSSGGSGLAAGELFF
TRBJ2-7	14	.	TRBV19	.	TGTGCCAGTAGTTACGGCAGGGGTGTATACGAGCAGTACTTC	CASSYGRGVYEQYF
TRBJ1-2	15	.	TRBV28	.	TGTGCCAGCAGTTTATCCGGGGGGGTTTCCTATGGCTACACCTTC	CASSLSGGVSYGYTF
TRBJ2-7	14	.	TRBV15	.	TGTGCCACCAGCAGAGTCGGGAGCTGGTACGAGCAGTACTTC	CATSRVGSWYEQYF
TRBJ2-7	15	.	TRBV25-1	TRBD2	TGTGCCAGCAGTGACGGACTAGCGGGGGTGTACGAGCAGTACTTC	CASSDGLAGVYEQYF
TRBJ1-2	12	.	TRBV28	.	TGTGCCAGCAGTCTGGACAGCTATGGCTACACCTTC	CASSLDSYGYTF
TRBJ1-1	14	.	TRBV19	TRBD1	TGTGCCAGTAGTCCTGGGACAGCTAACACTGAAGCTTTCTTT	CASSPGTANTEAFF
TRBJ2-3	15	.	TRBV11-2	TRBD2	TGTGCCAGCAGCTTAGTAGCGGGAGACCCAGATACGCAGTATTTT	CASSLVAGDPDTQYF
TRBJ2-5	17	once	TRBV2	TRBD1	TGTGCCAGCAGGGCCACCCGGACAGGGTGGGAGCAAGAGACCCAGTACTTC	CASRATRTGWEQETQYF
TRBJ1-1	13	.	TRBV5-4	.	TGTGCCAGCAGCTTGGGGGCGGGCGCTGAAGCTTTCTTT	CASSLGAGAEAFF
TRBJ2-1	15	.	TRBV7-3	TRBD2	TGTGCCAGCAGCCTGGGGACTAGCGGAAGTAATGAGCAGTTCTTC	CASSLGTSGSNEQFF
TRBJ2-2	17	.	TRBV9	TRBD1	TGTGCCAGCAGCGTAGGGCCCCGGGACAGAGACACCGGGGAGCTGTTTTTT	CASSVGPRDRDTGELFF
TRBJ2-3	15	.	TRBV28	.	TGTGCCAGCAGTTTTGGGCTAGCGAGCACAGATACGCAGTATTTT	CASSFGLASTDTQYF